The sequence of this TCR beta chain was determined in a study of T cells in Graves' hyperthyroidism and ophthalmopathy. Study at large: Blood was drawn when the patient was first diagnosed and still untreated.

Comments on this clonotype: The antigen is undetermined.

TCR beta CDR3 sequences were amplified from RNA transcripts. Using the HTBI primer set, a first-round RT-PCR was run on the TCR CDR3. Using its own MiXCR run on the multiplex PCR reads, TCRdb lists one record per CDR3 protein. Altogether about 350,000 distinct CDR3 sequences are present, roughly 13% being singletons, with the ten largest covering around 23%. Points from the study as a whole: Expanded thyroid clonotypes (above 0.001) were mostly also found in blood.

The TCR sequence derives from a woman in her thirties with Graves' hyperthyroidism. Material: blood.

The CDR3 here is CASRTGGSETQYF. The CDR3 coding sequence is TGTGCCAGCAGGACAGGGGGCTCGGAGACCCAGTACTTC. The rearrangement joins TRBV6-4 to TRBJ2-5; 10 bases fit TRBD1. Losses at the gene ends were 6 bases for V and 5 bases for J; bases not matched to a gene: 3. The CDR3 runs to 13 residues. Looked up from germline, CDR1 is MRHNA and CDR2 is SNTAGT.